This T cell receptor (beta chain) is drawn from a study of glioma-infiltrating T cells after dendritic cell vaccination. At the level of the study: Dendritic cell vaccination trial patients had either newly diagnosed or recurrent glioblastoma.

Time point reported: after dendritic cell vaccination, including at tumor progression/relapse. As for this clone: Its antigen remains unidentified.

Study-level points and caveats: Only a small number of patients had complete blood and tumor samples.

CDR1 is MNHEY and CDR2 is SVGAGI in the germline V gene. This CDR3 comprises 14 residues. Between the trimmed V and J ends, which lost 10 bases and 1 base, there was a span of 17 bases. Method: immunoSEQ multiplex PCR; TCRdb's copy keeps in-frame clones and lacks some. The table lists about 87,000 clones, around four fifths of them singletons. This rearrangement joins TRBV6-5 to TRBJ2-7, with D tentatively TRBD2 (5 bases). The specimen was blood, collected after dendritic cell vaccination. The clonotype originates from a human donor with glioblastoma. The CDR3 is CATQRASRSYEQYF. In nucleotides, the CDR3 is TGTGCCACCCAGCGAGCTAGCAGGTCCTACGAGCAGTACTTC.